The TCR beta chain under discussion was sequenced for a study of CD8 T cells in Susac syndrome. TCR beta was sequenced from blood CD8+ and CD4+ T cells. Matching for age and sex applied to the controls, who were healthy donors. Negative isolation was used for CD8+ and CD4+ T cells and FACS enrichment for TEMRA cells. Random hexamers were used to reverse transcribe an amount of about 0.5 to 1 ug RNA. An immunoSEQ multiplex PCR amplified TCR beta CDR3 over 54 Vbeta and 13 Jbeta. One entry per CDR3 protein results from TCRdb running MiXCR on the immunoSEQ multiplex PCR reads. The sample lists some 150,000 distinct CDR3 sequences; approximately 94% were seen once. Germline CDR1 SGHKS, CDR2 YYEKEE (reference sequence). The CDR3 spans 15 residues. V lost 4 bases and J lost 13, with 24 bases in between.

The sequenced sample consisted of CD4+ T cells from PBMCs. The rearrangement links TRBV5-5 to TRBJ2-1; tentatively, D is TRBD2 (6 bases). The receptor's source is a human donor in good health. The CDR3 protein is CASSPAAGGSGFQFF. Here the CDR3 DNA reads TGTGCCAGCAGCCCAGCAGCAGGAGGGTCCGGTTTCCAGTTCTTC. Full variable domain (missing parts from reference TRBV5-5 and TRBJ2-1): DAGVTQSPTHLIKTRGQQVTLRCSPISGHKSVSWYQQVLGQGPQFIFQYYEKEERGRGNFPDRFSARQFPNYSSELNVNALLLGDSALYLCASSPAAGGSGFQFFGPGTRLTVL.